The 6 T cell receptor beta chains below all came from one sample that was sequenced in a study of siplizumab effects on memory and regulatory T cells. The repertoire was sequenced with immunoSEQ multiplex PCR; TCRdb's copy has only in-frame clones and lacks some. The profile shows fewer than 120,000 clones, roughly 92% of them singletons. Sequencing was carried out using CD4+ T cells sorted from blood. These receptors came from a human donor in good health.

With respect to this clone: One end of the junction fails to match germline, which may point to a read error. The sample contains more than one DNA sequence encoding this CDR3. V gene TRBV7-9 combines with J gene TRBJ1-2, with D possibly matching TRBD1 (6 bases). The CDR3 length is 17 residues. The germline gives CDR1 SEHNR, CDR2 FQNEAQ (reference sequence). The DNA for the CDR3 is TGTGCCAGCAGCCCCGGGACACAATTCACCGCTAACTATGGTTACACCTTC. Amino acid sequence: CASSPGTQFTANYGYTF.

The genes are TRBV25-1 and TRBJ1-5; D perhaps matches TRBD1 (6 bases). The CDR3 is 17 amino acids. Trimming took off 5 bases at V and 7 bases at J, with 24 bases between the two ends. Germline values: CDR1 MGHDK, CDR2 SYGVNS. The chain's CDR3 is CASSPTRTVDGPQPQHF. CDR3 coding DNA: TGTGCCAGCAGTCCTACCCGGACAGTTGATGGGCCCCAGCCCCAGCATTTT.

This sequence joins TRBV19 and TRBJ1-3; D remains unclear. Trimming cost V 4 bases and J 4 bases, with 14 bases left between them. This CDR3 has 15 residues. Germline V CDR1 and CDR2: LNHDA, SQIVND (reference sequence). CDR3 bases: TGTGCCAGTAGTACGGGTCAGTCTGCAGGAAACACCATATATTTT. It codes for CASSTGQSAGNTIYF.

The CDR3 region is CASSAGFSNQPQHF. CDR3 DNA sequence: TGTGCCAGCAGCGCAGGCTTTAGCAATCAGCCCCAGCATTTT. The V gene is TRBV6-1, the J gene TRBJ1-5, with unresolved D. Germline loops: CDR1 MNHNS, CDR2 SASEGT. The V end lost 6 bases, the J end lost 0 bases, and 9 bases lay between the germline ends. The CDR3 spans 14 residues.

This clone was detected only once. The chain couples TRBV30 to TRBJ2-7; TRBD2 aligns across 9 bases. Germline V CDR1 and CDR2: GTSNPN, SVGIG (reference sequence). The CDR3 has 12 amino acids. V was pared by 8 bases and J by 6 bases, with 8 bases of the junction left unmatched. The CDR3 nucleotides read TGTGCCGGGGCGCGGGGGGGGGTCGAGCAGTACTTC. Encoded protein: CAGARGGVEQYF. Filled out from reference TRBV30 and TRBJ2-7, the complete variable domain reads SQTIHQWPATLVQPVGSPLSLECTVEGTSNPNLYWYRQAAGRGLQLLFYSVGIGQISSEVPQNLSASRPQDRQFILSSKKLLLSDSGFYLCAGARGGVEQYFGPGTRLTVT.

As DNA, the CDR3 is TGTGCCAGCAGCTCGCAACCGGGAAACTATGGCTACACCTTC. It yields the protein CASSSQPGNYGYTF. The chain joins TRBV7-2 to TRBJ1-2, with D unclear. CDR1 is SGHTA, CDR2 FQGNSA, per germline. The CDR3 covers 14 residues. Trimming cost V 4 bases and J 2 bases, with 11 bases left between them.